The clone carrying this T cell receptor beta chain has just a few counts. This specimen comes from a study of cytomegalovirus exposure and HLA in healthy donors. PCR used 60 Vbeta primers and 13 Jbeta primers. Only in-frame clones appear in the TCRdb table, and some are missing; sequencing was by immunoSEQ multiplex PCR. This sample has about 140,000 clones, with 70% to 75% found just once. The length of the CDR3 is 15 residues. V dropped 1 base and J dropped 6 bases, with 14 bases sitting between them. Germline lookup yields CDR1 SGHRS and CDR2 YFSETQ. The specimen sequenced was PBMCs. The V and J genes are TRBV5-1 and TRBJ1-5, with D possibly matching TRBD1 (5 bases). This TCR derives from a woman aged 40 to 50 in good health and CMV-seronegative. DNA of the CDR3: TGCGCCAGCAGCTTGCAGGGCGGTTTGGGTCAGCCCCAGCATTTT. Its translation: CASSLQGGLGQPQHF.